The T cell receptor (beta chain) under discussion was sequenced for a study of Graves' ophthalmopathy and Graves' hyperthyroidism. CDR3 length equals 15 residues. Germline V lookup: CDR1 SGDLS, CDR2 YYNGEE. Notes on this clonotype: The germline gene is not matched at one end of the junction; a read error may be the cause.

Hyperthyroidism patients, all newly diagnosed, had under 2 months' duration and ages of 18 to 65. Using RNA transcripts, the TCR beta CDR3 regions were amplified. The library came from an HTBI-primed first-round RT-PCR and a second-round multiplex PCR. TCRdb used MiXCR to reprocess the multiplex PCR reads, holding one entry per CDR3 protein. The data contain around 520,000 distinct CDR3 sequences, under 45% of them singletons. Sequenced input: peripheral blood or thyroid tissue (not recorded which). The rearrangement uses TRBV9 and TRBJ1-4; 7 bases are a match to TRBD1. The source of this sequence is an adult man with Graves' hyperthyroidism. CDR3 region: CAGSAGTALNEKLFF. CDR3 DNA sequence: TGTGCCGGCAGCGCCGGGACAGCCCTTAATGAAAAACTGTTTTTT.